Each of the 10 T cell receptor beta chains below was sequenced from the same sample in a study of circulating and synovial CD4+ cells in juvenile arthritis. The protocol was immunoSEQ multiplex PCR, while the TCRdb copy is restricted to in-frame clones and leaves out a portion. The data contain about 33,000 clones, nearly 95% of them seen just once; the ten biggest clones take up less than 0.2%. The sequencing input was CD4+ T cells from blood. The origin of the receptors is a human donor with juvenile idiopathic arthritis.

On this clone: The sample carries other DNA sequences with the same CDR3. The chain joins TRBV28 to TRBJ1-2; no clear D. Trimming left V 6 bases short and J 2 bases short, with 7 bases between. The CDR3 covers 12 residues. CDR1 MDHEN and CDR2 SYDVKM come from the germline V gene. The CDR3: CASRTGNYGYTF. The CDR3 coding sequence is TGTGCCAGCAGGACCGGGAACTATGGCTACACCTTC.

This chain links TRBV7-3 with TRBJ2-6; D gene ambiguous. The CDR3 sequence is 16 residues long. Germline V lookup: CDR1 SGHTA, CDR2 FQGTGA. The ends were cut back, 3 bases at V and 0 bases at J, with 9 bases in the middle. CDR3 sequence (DNA): TGTGCCAGCAGCTTGGCAGGCCTCTCTGGGGCCAACGTCCTGACTTTC. It translates to CASSLAGLSGANVLTF.

V usage is TRBV28 and J usage is TRBJ1-2; the D gene is possibly TRBD1 (5 bases). The CDR3 spans 14 residues. Trimming pared 5 bases from V and 8 bases from J, leaving 18 bases between. The germline V gene encodes CDR1 MDHEN and CDR2 SYDVKM. This CDR3 is CASSKPDSPRGYTF. The CDR3 DNA sequence: TGTGCCAGCAGTAAACCCGACAGTCCAAGGGGCTACACCTTC.

The chain uses TRBV28 and TRBJ1-5; D uncertain. The CDR3 totals 14 residues. Deletions cut 7 bases from V and 0 bases from J, with 10 bases between. CDR1 and CDR2 (germline): MDHEN, SYDVKM. CDR3 DNA sequence: TGTGCCAGCAATGAACGCTATAGCAATCAGCCCCAGCATTTT. It is translated as CASNERYSNQPQHF.

The chain is built from TRBV28 and TRBJ2-7; the match to TRBD2 covers 10 bases. The CDR3 sequence is 14 residues long. J was trimmed by 0 bases and V by 5 bases; bases with no gene match: 1. The germline CDR1 and CDR2 sequences are MDHEN and SYDVKM. The CDR3 is CASSRTSGSYEQYF. CDR3 in DNA: TGTGCCAGCAGTAGGACTAGCGGCTCCTACGAGCAGTACTTC.

The V call is TRBV6-5, the J call TRBJ1-2; D remains ambiguous. There are 12 residues in the CDR3. The V gene lost 4 bases and the J gene lost 4 bases, with 7 bases spanning the gap. The germline V gene encodes CDR1 MNHEY and CDR2 SVGAGI. CDR3 nucleotides: TGTGCCAGCAGTTCCATGTCCTATGGCTACACCTTC. Protein sequence: CASSSMSYGYTF.

The gene calls are TRBV18 and TRBJ1-2; 7 bases are shared with TRBD1. The CDR3 loop spans 15 amino acids. Germline CDR1 reads KGHSH; CDR2 reads LQKENI. After removal of 3 bases from V and 4 bases from J, the junction contained 8 bases not matched to a gene. The CDR3 sequence: CASSPDRSSPYGYTF. The CDR3 region has the DNA TGTGCCAGCTCACCGGACAGGTCGTCCCCCTATGGCTACACCTTC.

V usage is TRBV9 and J usage is TRBJ2-7; D not certain. The V gene's germline CDR1 is SGDLS and CDR2 YYNGEE. CDR3 length: 14 residues. The V and J ends lost 4 bases and 3 bases respectively, with 14 bases between them. In DNA form, the CDR3 reads TGTGCCAGCAGCCGAGGAAATTCCTACTACGAGCAGTACTTC. Its translation: CASSRGNSYYEQYF.

The chain links TRBV6-1 to TRBJ2-3, with D possibly TRBD1 on 5 matching bases. The CDR3 consists of 14 residues. The germline V gene encodes CDR1 MNHNS and CDR2 SASEGT. V was clipped by 3 bases and J by 1 base, with 8 bases between them. The CDR3 nucleotides read TGTGCCAGCAGTGACAGGGCGGGCACAGATACGCAGTATTTT. Residues: CASSDRAGTDTQYF.

The chain recombines TRBV7-2 with TRBJ2-1; 7 bases map to TRBD2. The germline V gene encodes CDR1 SGHTA and CDR2 FQGNSA. With 1 base clipped from V and 4 bases from J, the junction kept 4 bases outside the gene matches. This CDR3 has 15 amino acids. The CDR3 sequence is CASSLEWGGYNEQFF. Written as DNA, the CDR3 is TGTGCCAGCAGCTTAGAATGGGGGGGATACAATGAGCAGTTCTTC.